The 23 T cell receptor beta chains below were found in one sample sequenced in a study of blood T cell repertoires in COVID-19. Data came from immunoSEQ multiplex PCR; TCRdb stores just in-frame clones and leaves some out. Among 100,000 to 150,000 clones listed, around 83% were seen once. The sample was peripheral blood. The receptors shown here come from a man older than 75 with active or convalescent COVID-19.

CDR3 nucleotide sequence: TGTGCCAGCAGAGCAGGGGGAACCGAGCAGTACTTC. This translates into CASRAGGTEQYF. The chain links TRBV5-6 to TRBJ2-7; TRBD1 matches at 7 bases. Trimming cost V 5 bases and J 6 bases; bases outside gene matches: 5. Per germline, CDR1 SGHDT and CDR2 YYEEEE. The CDR3 has 12 amino acids.

In its sample, this clone was seen once. CDR3 sequence reads: CASTPGGAAKNIQYF. CDR3 DNA sequence: TGTGCCAGTACCCCAGGGGGCGCGGCCAAAAACATTCAGTACTTC. The chain recombines TRBV19 with TRBJ2-4; TRBD1 aligns across 8 bases. Germline CDR1 is LNHDA and CDR2 is SQIVND (reference sequence). This CDR3 is 15 amino acids long. The trim removed 7 bases at V and 1 base at J, leaving 6 bases unmatched.

The V call is TRBV28, the J call TRBJ1-2; D is possibly TRBD1 (5 bases). CDR1 is MDHEN, CDR2 SYDVKM, per germline. This CDR3 spans 17 amino acids. The V gene lost 3 bases and the J gene lost 0 bases, with 17 bases spanning the gap. CDR3 region: CASSFFSSGGSNYGYTF. The CDR3 DNA follows: TGTGCCAGCAGTTTCTTCTCATCCGGGGGGTCTAACTATGGCTACACCTTC.

This clone appeared a few times. The CDR3 nucleotides are TGTGCCAGTAGTGCGAAGGGACTGAACGAGCAGTACTTC. It translates to CASSAKGLNEQYF. This sequence joins TRBV19 and TRBJ2-7; D is perhaps TRBD2 (6 bases). This CDR3 spans 13 amino acids. Germline V gene sequence: CDR1 LNHDA, CDR2 SQIVND (reference sequence). V gave up 5 bases and J gave up 5 bases, with 13 bases separating them. The full variable domain, its missing parts supplied by reference TRBV19 and TRBJ2-7, is DGGITQSPKYLFRKEGQNVTLSCEQNLNHDAMYWYRQDPGQGLRLIYYSQIVNDFQKGDIAEGYSVSREKKESFPLTVTSAQKNPTAFYLCASSAKGLNEQYFGPGTRLTVT.

This CDR3 reads CASSPTHGLAGGPRAEQFF. As DNA, the CDR3 is TGTGCCAGCAGCCCAACCCACGGACTAGCGGGGGGCCCCAGGGCTGAGCAGTTCTTC. V usage is TRBV11-2 and J usage is TRBJ2-1; 14 bases line up with TRBD2. V shed 5 bases, J shed 9 bases, and the junction held 18 bases outside the gene matches. CDR3 length: 19 amino acids. Germline V CDR1 and CDR2: SGHAT, FQNNGV.

The J gene is TRBJ1-1, the V gene TRBV27, with 8 nucleotides matching TRBD1. The germline V gene has CDR1 MNHEY and CDR2 SMNVEV (reference sequence). This CDR3 is built from 15 residues. V lost 5 bases and J lost 2; bases outside the gene matches: 7. The CDR3 bases are TGTGCCAGCAGTCTACCGGGACAGGCTAACACTGAAGCTTTCTTT. It translates to CASSLPGQANTEAFF.

Here the CDR3 DNA reads TGTGCCAGCAGCGTAGCTGGCGGGGGCTTACAAGAGACCCAGTACTTC. Translation gives CASSVAGGGLQETQYF. The V call is TRBV9, the J call TRBJ2-5, with D perhaps matching TRBD2 (7 bases). CDR3 length: 16 residues. Trimming left V 0 bases short and J 2 bases short, with 14 bases between. The germline V gene has CDR1 SGDLS and CDR2 YYNGEE.

The CDR3 is CASSLRTGDLGNTIYF. CDR3 DNA sequence: TGTGCCAGCAGTCTCCGAACAGGGGATTTAGGAAACACCATATATTTT. This chain joins TRBV4-2 and TRBJ1-3, with 7 bases fitting TRBD1. The V and J ends lost 6 bases and 4 bases, in that order; junction bases with no gene match: 12. This CDR3 contains 16 residues. Germline V gene sequence: CDR1 LGHNA, CDR2 YNFKEQ.

V gene TRBV10-3 combines with J gene TRBJ2-1, with 11 bases that match TRBD2. The CDR3 sequence is 17 residues long. Germline lookup yields CDR1 ENHRY and CDR2 SYGVKD. Trimming cost V 5 bases and J 3 bases; bases outside gene matches: 9. The CDR3 spells CAISYSGTSGVYNEQFF. The DNA for the CDR3 is TGTGCCATCAGTTATTCGGGGACTAGCGGCGTCTACAATGAGCAGTTCTTC.

V gene TRBV5-8 combines with J gene TRBJ2-3; TRBD2 matches at 13 bases. The junction had 7 bases not matched to a gene; V was cut back by 3 bases and J by 0 bases. CDR3 size: 18 residues. Germline CDR1 is SGHTS and CDR2 is YDEGEE. The CDR3 DNA is TGTGCCAGCAGCTGGAATCCGACTAGCGGGGGGAGCACAGATACGCAGTATTTT. Its protein product is CASSWNPTSGGSTDTQYF.

This chain joins TRBV3-1 (or the pseudogene TRBV3-2) and TRBJ2-5; 9 nucleotides align to TRBD1. Germline loops: CDR1 LGHDT, CDR2 YNNKEL (reference sequence). V was pared by 3 bases and J by 3 bases, with 5 bases of the junction left unmatched. This CDR3 spans 15 amino acids. Here the CDR3 DNA reads TGTGCCAGCAGCCATCCGGACAGGGGTAAAGAGACCCAGTACTTC. It is translated as CASSHPDRGKETQYF.

This clone was detected a few times. Distinct nucleotide sequences in the sample also encode this CDR3. The chain employs TRBV5-1 and TRBJ2-1; 11 bases are shared with TRBD2. Germline V gene lookup returns CDR1 SGHRS and CDR2 YFSETQ. Trimming at V came to 2 bases and at J to 0 bases, leaving 1 base not matched to a gene. The CDR3 is 16 amino acids. The DNA of the CDR3 is TGCGCCAGCAGCTTAACTAGCGGGGGCTCCTACAATGAGCAGTTCTTC. Amino acids: CASSLTSGGSYNEQFF.

This chain uses TRBV29-1 with TRBJ2-7; 10 bases are shared with TRBD2. The V and J ends lost 5 bases and 4 bases, in that order; junction bases with no gene match: 5. This CDR3 is built from 13 residues. CDR1 is SQVTM, CDR2 ANQGSEA, per germline. Here the CDR3 reads CSVRLAGGYEQYF. The CDR3 bases are TGCAGCGTTCGATTAGCGGGGGGTTACGAGCAGTACTTC.

The chain carries TRBV3-1 (or the pseudogene TRBV3-2) and TRBJ1-3; no firm D call. CDR3 length: 14 residues. CDR1 is LGHDT and CDR2 is YNNKEL in the germline V gene (reference sequence). V lost 4 bases, J lost 0 bases, and 7 bases lay in between. The CDR3 here is CASSPGSSGNTIYF. The DNA for the CDR3 is TGTGCCAGCAGCCCCGGGAGCTCTGGAAACACCATATATTTT.

In this sample, this clone turned up a few times. This chain links TRBV4-3 with TRBJ2-7; D is undetermined. Germline V gene lookup returns CDR1 LGHNA and CDR2 YSLEER. This CDR3 comprises 15 residues. Trimming shortened V by 1 base and J by 9 bases, and 19 bases separated the two germline ends. The CDR3 protein is CASSQALIQGVWQYF. The CDR3 nucleotides are TGCGCCAGCAGCCAAGCCTTAATCCAAGGAGTTTGGCAGTACTTC.

The chain joins TRBV7-2 to TRBJ2-7; weak D call: TRBD1 (6 bases). This CDR3 spans 15 amino acids. V shed 1 base and J shed 2 bases, with 12 bases lying between them. Per the germline V gene, CDR1 is SGHTA and CDR2 is FQGNSA. The chain's CDR3 is CASSLDGTPTYEQYF. CDR3 nucleotide sequence: TGTGCCAGCAGCTTAGATGGGACACCCACCTACGAGCAGTACTTC. Using reference TRBV7-2 and TRBJ2-7 for the parts outside the CDR3, the full variable domain is GAGVSQSPSNKVTEKGKDVELRCDPISGHTALYWYRQSLGQGLEFLIYFQGNSAPDKSGLPSDRFSAERTGGSVSTLTIQRTQQEDSAVYLCASSLDGTPTYEQYFGPGTRLTVT.

This sequence joins TRBV9 and TRBJ2-1; 7 nucleotides align to TRBD2. The germline gives CDR1 SGDLS, CDR2 YYNGEE. J gave up 7 bases and V 4 bases, and 8 bases lay outside the gene matches. This CDR3 region has 14 residues. The CDR3 region has the DNA TGTGCCAGCAGCAAAGCGGGACTACTGAATGAGCAGTTCTTC. Protein sequence: CASSKAGLLNEQFF.

The gene calls are TRBV9 and TRBJ2-7, with 7 bases aligning to TRBD1. The germline V gene encodes CDR1 SGDLS and CDR2 YYNGEE. The J segment lost 6 bases and the V segment lost 4 bases, leaving 7 bases of the junction unmatched. The CDR3 is 13 amino acids. The CDR3 DNA follows: TGTGCCAGCAGCCCTCGGGCAGGGGGCGAGCAGTACTTC. This gives the protein CASSPRAGGEQYF.

The DNA for the CDR3 is TGTGCCAGCAGTGAAGCATCAGACACCGGGGAGCTGTTTTTT. Protein product: CASSEASDTGELFF. The chain is built from TRBV6-1 and TRBJ2-2; the D is unclear. V lost 0 bases to trimming and J lost 3 bases, with 5 bases between them. CDR1 is MNHNS and CDR2 is SASEGT in the germline V gene. This CDR3 spans 14 amino acids.

The chain links TRBV11-2 to TRBJ2-7; D not certain. The CDR3 length is 14 residues. Trimming shortened V by 0 bases and J by 3 bases, and 9 bases separated the two germline ends. Germline CDR1 reads SGHAT; CDR2 reads FQNNGV. The CDR3 protein is CASSLEMGSYEQYF. For the CDR3, the DNA is TGTGCCAGCAGCTTAGAAATGGGCAGCTACGAGCAGTACTTC.

J is TRBJ1-2 and V is TRBV2; D gene unclear. V was shortened by 7 bases and J by 7 bases, with 19 bases between the two germline ends. The CDR3 loop spans 14 amino acids. Looked up from germline, CDR1 is SNHLY and CDR2 is FYNNEI. The CDR3 region is CASTVAAFSGGYTF. The CDR3 nucleotides read TGTGCCAGCACGGTAGCAGCCTTTTCTGGTGGCTACACCTTC.

About this clone itself: One junction end does not reproduce the germline sequence, and a read error may be involved. This chain connects TRBV19 to TRBJ1-4; no clear D gene. This CDR3 has 14 residues. The germline V gene has CDR1 LNHDA and CDR2 SQIVND (reference sequence). Here the CDR3 reads CANSIRRVNEKLFF. Written as DNA, the CDR3 is TGTGCCAATAGTATCCGCCGGGTTAATGAAAAACTGTTTTTT.

The V and J genes are TRBV19 and TRBJ2-7; TRBD1 is a possible D gene (5 bases). CDR3 size: 13 residues. Trimming shortened V by 3 bases and J by 5 bases, and 11 bases separated the two germline ends. Germline CDR1 and CDR2: LNHDA and SQIVND (reference sequence). CDR3 nucleotides: TGTGCCAGTAGTATTGCAGGGATCAACGAGCAGTACTTC. Its translation is CASSIAGINEQYF.